Detailed here is one TCR beta chain. Its target is unknown. Trimming left V 6 bases short and J 7 bases short, with 16 bases between. CDR3 length equals 14 residues. Germline V lookup: CDR1 KGHSH, CDR2 LQKENI. This sample was included in a study of cytomegalovirus exposure and HLA in healthy donors. PCR employed 60 Vbeta and 13 Jbeta primers. Data came from immunoSEQ multiplex PCR; TCRdb stores just in-frame clones and leaves some out. The sample carries fewer than 250,000 clones, 70% to 80% recorded once. Overall study results and limits: Rarity marked most TCR sequences, yet some public TCRs occurred in many donors. Later work found that TCR association rates differed between HLA loci; DRB1 had the most and HLA-C the fewest.

The V gene is TRBV18, the J gene TRBJ2-1; no clear D gene. Sequenced sample: PBMCs. This TCR was recovered from a woman aged 30 to 39 in good health and CMV-seropositive. The CDR3 region is CASSPPSVRNEQFF. In DNA form, the CDR3 reads TGTGCCAGCTCCCCGCCGAGCGTTAGGAATGAGCAGTTCTTC.